These T cell receptor beta chains were read from a single sample in a study of CD8 T cells in ankylosing spondylitis. Via MiXCR, TCRdb re-called the 5' RACE reads, giving one row per CDR3 protein. The table has more than 200,000 distinct CDR3 sequences, 20% to 30% seen once. Source material: blood, either unsorted or a sorted T cell fraction (not recorded which). These receptors all come from a male donor with ankylosing spondylitis or in good health (not recorded which). The CDR3 runs from the conserved cysteine through the conserved F or W. A D gene is named only where the DNA matches it firmly. For some rows the clone size is stated as once, few or many, or as a class when expanded; others skip it.

v_gene	j_gene	d_gene	len	abundance	CDR3aa	CDR3nt
TRBV5-5	TRBJ2-5	-	14	once	CASSLGLLWETQYF	TGTGCCAGCAGCCTTGGGCTCCTCTGGGAGACCCAGTACTTC
TRBV10-3	TRBJ2-3	-	14	-	CATHQRPRTDTQYF	TGTGCCACCCACCAACGACCCCGCACAGATACGCAGTATTTT
TRBV7-2	TRBJ1-4	-	14	-	CASSPTGWDEKLFF	TGTGCCAGCAGCCCCACAGGGTGGGATGAAAAACTGTTTTTT
TRBV5-4	TRBJ2-7	-	14	few	CASSTSMGRDEQYF	TGTGCCAGCAGCACCTCGATGGGGCGGGACGAGCAGTACTTC
TRBV7-2	TRBJ1-3	-	15	many	CASSLGTFSGNTIYF	TGTGCCAGCAGCTTAGGGACATTCTCTGGAAACACCATATATTTT
TRBV20-1	TRBJ1-1	-	13	few	CSTAQGAVTEAFF	TGCAGTACCGCGCAGGGCGCTGTCACTGAAGCTTTCTTT
TRBV29-1	TRBJ1-1	TRBD1	11	many	CSVPNRGEAFF	TGCAGCGTACCAAACAGGGGTGAAGCTTTCTTT
TRBV4-1	TRBJ1-2	TRBD1	16	-	CASSQGRGRGDYGYTF	TGCGCCAGCAGCCAAGGGAGGGGCAGGGGGGACTATGGCTACACCTTC
TRBV5-1	TRBJ2-1	TRBD1	15	-	CASSQGQGALDEQFF	TGCGCCAGCAGCCAGGGACAGGGTGCCCTCGATGAGCAGTTCTTC
TRBV6-2/TRBV6-3	TRBJ2-6	TRBD1	21	-	CATIPGTGAFGNFSGANVLTF	TGTGCCACCATACCTGGGACAGGGGCGTTTGGAAATTTCTCTGGGGCCAACGTCCTGACTTTC
TRBV23-1	TRBJ2-7	TRBD1	18	-	CASSQSWSTGQAPYEQYF	TGCGCCAGCAGTCAATCGTGGAGCACGGGACAGGCCCCCTACGAGCAGTACTTC
TRBV20-1	TRBJ2-3	-	13	few	CSASQGFTDTQYF	TGCAGTGCTAGCCAGGGGTTCACAGATACGCAGTATTTT
TRBV20-1	TRBJ1-1	-	10	-	CSARTLQAFF	TGCAGTGCTAGGACTCTGCAGGCTTTCTTT
TRBV12-3/TRBV12-4	TRBJ2-3	TRBD2	13	many	CASARGGTDTQYF	TGTGCCAGCGCACGGGGGGGCACAGATACGCAGTATTTT